This record concerns one TCR beta chain sequence. Germline loops: CDR1 LGHNA, CDR2 YNFKEQ. Trimming took 1 base from V and 4 from J, leaving 18 bases between them. CDR3 length: 17 residues. This sample is drawn from a study of beta chain features in type 1 diabetes. Overall study: Investigators examined roughly 99,000,000 sorted cells across all samples.

Reverse transcribing all isolated RNA meant expressed TCRB transcripts were sequenced. Profiling relied on immunoSEQ multiplex PCR, and the TCRdb table lists in-frame clones only, not all of them. The sample has about 340,000 clones, 7.5% to 9% seen once. The specimen sequenced was central memory CD4+ T cells from blood. The V gene is TRBV4-2, the J gene TRBJ2-3, with D possibly being TRBD1 (6 bases). The sequence was collected from a woman between 18 and 29 years old in good health. CDR3 sequence: CASSQVGGTASPDTQYF. CDR3 nucleotides: TGTGCCAGCAGCCAAGTAGGGGGTACGGCCTCCCCAGATACGCAGTATTTT.